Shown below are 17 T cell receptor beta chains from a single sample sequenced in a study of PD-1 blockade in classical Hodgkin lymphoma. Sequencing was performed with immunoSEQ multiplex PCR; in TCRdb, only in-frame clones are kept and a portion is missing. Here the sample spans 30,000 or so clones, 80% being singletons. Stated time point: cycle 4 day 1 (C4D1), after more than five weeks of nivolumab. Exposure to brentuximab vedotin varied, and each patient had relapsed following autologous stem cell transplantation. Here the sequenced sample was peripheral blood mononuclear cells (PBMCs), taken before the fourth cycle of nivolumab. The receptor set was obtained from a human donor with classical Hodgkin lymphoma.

Here the CDR3 reads CASKGERGNTIYF. The CDR3 DNA follows: TGTGCCAGCAAAGGGGAGCGTGGAAACACCATATATTTT. The chain links TRBV6-6 to TRBJ1-3, with D maybe TRBD1 (5 bases). The CDR3 spans 13 residues. Germline CDR1 is MNHNY and CDR2 is SVGAGI (reference sequence). Trimming stripped 7 bases from V and 3 bases from J, with 10 bases between.

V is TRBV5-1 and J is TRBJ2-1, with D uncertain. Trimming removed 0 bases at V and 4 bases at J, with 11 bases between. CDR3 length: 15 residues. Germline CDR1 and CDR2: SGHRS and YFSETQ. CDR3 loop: CASSLGPGDYNEQFF. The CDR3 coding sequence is TGCGCCAGCAGCTTGGGTCCCGGCGATTACAATGAGCAGTTCTTC.

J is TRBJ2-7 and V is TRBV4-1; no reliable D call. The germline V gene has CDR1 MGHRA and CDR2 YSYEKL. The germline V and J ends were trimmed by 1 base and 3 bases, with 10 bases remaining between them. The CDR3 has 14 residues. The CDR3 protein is CASSQVGASYEQYF. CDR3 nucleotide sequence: TGCGCCAGCAGCCAAGTTGGTGCGAGCTACGAGCAGTACTTC.

The CDR3 coding sequence is TGCGCCAGCAGCCAAGTACATAACAGAGGGCGAGAGACCCAGTACTTC. This codes for CASSQVHNRGRETQYF. The chain has TRBV4-3 and TRBJ2-5; D is possibly TRBD2 (5 bases). The germline V and J ends were trimmed by 1 base and 4 bases, with 16 bases remaining between them. Per the germline V gene, CDR1 is LGHNA and CDR2 is YSLEER. The CDR3 loop spans 16 amino acids.

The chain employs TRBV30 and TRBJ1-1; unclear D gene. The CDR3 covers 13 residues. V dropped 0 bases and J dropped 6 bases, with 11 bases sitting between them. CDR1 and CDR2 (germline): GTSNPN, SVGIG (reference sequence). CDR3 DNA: TGTGCCTGGAGTGTATTCTCTGGGGCTGAAGCTTTCTTT. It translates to CAWSVFSGAEAFF.

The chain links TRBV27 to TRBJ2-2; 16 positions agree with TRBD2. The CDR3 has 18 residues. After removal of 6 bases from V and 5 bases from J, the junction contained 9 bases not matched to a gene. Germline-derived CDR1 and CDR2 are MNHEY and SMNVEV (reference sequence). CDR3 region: CASRPGTSGRASTGELFF. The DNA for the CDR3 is TGTGCCAGCAGACCCGGGACTAGCGGGAGGGCGAGTACCGGGGAGCTGTTTTTT.

This CDR3 reads CASGNPGLSTYNEQFF. DNA for the CDR3: TGCGCCAGCGGTAATCCGGGACTCTCTACCTACAATGAGCAGTTCTTC. The chain joins TRBV5-1 to TRBJ2-1; D is possibly TRBD2 (6 bases). The V end lost 7 bases, the J end lost 2 bases, and 19 bases lay between the germline ends. This CDR3 is 16 amino acids long. Germline V gene lookup returns CDR1 SGHRS and CDR2 YFSETQ.

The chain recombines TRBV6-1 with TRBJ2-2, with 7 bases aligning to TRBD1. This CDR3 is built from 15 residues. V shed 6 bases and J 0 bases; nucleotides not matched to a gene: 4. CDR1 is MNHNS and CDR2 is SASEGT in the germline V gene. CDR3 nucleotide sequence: TGTGCCAGCAGAGGGGGCTACACGAACACCGGGGAGCTGTTTTTT. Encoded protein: CASRGGYTNTGELFF.

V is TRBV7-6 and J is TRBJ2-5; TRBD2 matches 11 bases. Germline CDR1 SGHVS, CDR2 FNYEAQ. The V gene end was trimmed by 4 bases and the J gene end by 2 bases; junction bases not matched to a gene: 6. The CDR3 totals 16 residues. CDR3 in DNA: TGTGCCAGCAGCTCCTTAGCGGGAGGGGCACAAGAGACCCAGTACTTC. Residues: CASSSLAGGAQETQYF.

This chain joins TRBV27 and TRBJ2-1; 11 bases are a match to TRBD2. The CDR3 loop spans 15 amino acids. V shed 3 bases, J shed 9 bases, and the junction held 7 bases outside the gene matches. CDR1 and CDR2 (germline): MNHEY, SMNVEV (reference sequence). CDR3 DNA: TGTGCCAGCAGTTTTGAACTAGCGGGAGTCTCTGAGCAGTTCTTC. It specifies CASSFELAGVSEQFF.

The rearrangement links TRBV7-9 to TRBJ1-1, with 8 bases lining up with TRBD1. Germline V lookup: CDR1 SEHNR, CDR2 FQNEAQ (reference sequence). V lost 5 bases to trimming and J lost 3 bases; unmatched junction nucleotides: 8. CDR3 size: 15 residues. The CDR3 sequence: CASSRRQGMDTEAFF. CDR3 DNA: TGTGCCAGCAGCCGCCGACAGGGGATGGACACTGAAGCTTTCTTT.

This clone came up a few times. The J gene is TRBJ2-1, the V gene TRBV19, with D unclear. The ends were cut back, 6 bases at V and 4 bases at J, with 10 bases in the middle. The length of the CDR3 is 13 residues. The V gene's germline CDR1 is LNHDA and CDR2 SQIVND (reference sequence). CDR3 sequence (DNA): TGTGCCAGTAGCCTCGCAGAATACAATGAGCAGTTCTTC. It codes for CASSLAEYNEQFF. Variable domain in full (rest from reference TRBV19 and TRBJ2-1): DGGITQSPKYLFRKEGQNVTLSCEQNLNHDAMYWYRQDPGQGLRLIYYSQIVNDFQKGDIAEGYSVSREKKESFPLTVTSAQKNPTAFYLCASSLAEYNEQFFGPGTRLTVL.

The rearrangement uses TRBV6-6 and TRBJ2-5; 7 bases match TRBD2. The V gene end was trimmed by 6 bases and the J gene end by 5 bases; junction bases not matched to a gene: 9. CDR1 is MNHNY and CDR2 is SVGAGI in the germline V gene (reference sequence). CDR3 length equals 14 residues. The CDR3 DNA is TGTGCCAGCAGGGGAGGGAACCCCTCCGAGACCCAGTACTTC. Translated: CASRGGNPSETQYF.

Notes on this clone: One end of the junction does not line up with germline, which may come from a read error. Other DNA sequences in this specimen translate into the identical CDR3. This chain's CDR3 is CASRPLGGNYGYTF. In DNA form, the CDR3 reads TGCGCCAGCAGACCCTTGGGGGGTAACTATGGCTACACCTTC. J is TRBJ1-2 and V is TRBV6-6; TRBD1 is a possible D gene (5 bases). The CDR3 is 14 amino acids. Germline V gene sequence: CDR1 MNHNY, CDR2 SVGAGI (reference sequence).

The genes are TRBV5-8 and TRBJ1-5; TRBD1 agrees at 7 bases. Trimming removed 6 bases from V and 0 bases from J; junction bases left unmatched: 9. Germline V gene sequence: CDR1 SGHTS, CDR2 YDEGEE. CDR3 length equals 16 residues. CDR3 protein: CASTQEQGHSNQPQHF. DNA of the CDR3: TGTGCCAGCACCCAGGAACAGGGGCATAGCAATCAGCCCCAGCATTTT.

CDR3 loop: CASSYSFSGDTGELFF. The CDR3 coding sequence is TGTGCCAGCAGTTACTCTTTTTCGGGGGACACCGGGGAGCTGTTTTTT. The chain joins TRBV6-6 to TRBJ2-2, with D perhaps matching TRBD2 (6 bases). The CDR3 is made up of 16 amino acids. Germline CDR1 reads MNHNY; CDR2 reads SVGAGI (reference sequence). Trimming shortened V by 0 bases and J by 3 bases, and 11 bases separated the two germline ends.

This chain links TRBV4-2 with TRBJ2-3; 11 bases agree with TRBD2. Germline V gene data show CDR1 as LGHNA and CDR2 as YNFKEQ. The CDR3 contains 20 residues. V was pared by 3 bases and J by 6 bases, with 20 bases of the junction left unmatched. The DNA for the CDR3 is TGTGCCAGCAGCCATCCCGGGACTAGCGGTCCCTTTCCATGGTCCGATACGCAGTATTTT. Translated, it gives CASSHPGTSGPFPWSDTQYF.